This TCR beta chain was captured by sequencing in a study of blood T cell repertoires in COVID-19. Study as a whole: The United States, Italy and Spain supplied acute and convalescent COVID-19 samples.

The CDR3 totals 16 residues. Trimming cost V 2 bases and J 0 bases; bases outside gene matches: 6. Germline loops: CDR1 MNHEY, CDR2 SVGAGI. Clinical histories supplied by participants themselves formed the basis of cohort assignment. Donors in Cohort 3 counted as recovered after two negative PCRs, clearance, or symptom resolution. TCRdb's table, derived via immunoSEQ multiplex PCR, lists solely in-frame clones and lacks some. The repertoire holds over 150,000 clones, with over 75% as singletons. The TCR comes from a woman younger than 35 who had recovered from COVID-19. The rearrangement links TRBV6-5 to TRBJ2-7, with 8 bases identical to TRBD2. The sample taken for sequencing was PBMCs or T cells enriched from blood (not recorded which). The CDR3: CASSYRAGDVSYEQYF. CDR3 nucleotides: TGTGCCAGCAGTTACCGAGCGGGAGATGTCTCCTACGAGCAGTACTTC.